These 10 T cell receptor beta chains share one sample of origin, sequenced in a study of blood T cell repertoires in COVID-19. TCRdb's copy holds only in-frame clones and misses some; the assay was immunoSEQ multiplex PCR. Of fewer than 300,000 clones listed, less than 85% were seen once; the top ten hold roughly 3%. Sequencing used peripheral blood. The origin of the receptors is a woman aged 18-30 years with acute or convalescent COVID-19.

The V and J genes are TRBV5-1 and TRBJ2-3, with 7 bases that match TRBD1. The CDR3 runs to 15 residues. Germline values: CDR1 SGHRS, CDR2 YFSETQ. V lost 2 bases and J lost 2; bases outside the gene matches: 5. The CDR3 reads CASSLGDRVTDTQYF. For the CDR3, the DNA is TGCGCCAGCAGCTTAGGAGACAGGGTCACAGATACGCAGTATTTT.

The V gene is TRBV7-6, the J gene TRBJ1-1; D is undetermined. The germline V gene encodes CDR1 SGHVS and CDR2 FNYEAQ. This CDR3 is 17 amino acids long. V was cut by 6 bases and J by 0 bases, with 20 bases left in between. The CDR3 region has the DNA TGTGCCAGCAGTACGAACATCCGGGTGTCCATGAACACTGAAGCTTTCTTT. It codes for CASSTNIRVSMNTEAFF.

The genes are TRBV2 and TRBJ1-6; 8 bases fit TRBD1. CDR3 length: 16 residues. Germline V lookup: CDR1 SNHLY, CDR2 FYNNEI. V was clipped by 0 bases and J by 6 bases; unmatched bases: 4. CDR3 loop: CASSEAEDRANSPLHF. The CDR3 bases are TGTGCCAGCAGTGAAGCAGAGGACAGGGCTAATTCACCCCTCCACTTT.

V gene TRBV6-5 combines with J gene TRBJ1-5, with a tentative D call TRBD1 (6 bases). Trimming pared 6 bases from V and 2 bases from J, leaving 11 bases between. The CDR3 is made up of 14 amino acids. Looked up from germline, CDR1 is MNHEY and CDR2 is SVGAGI. The CDR3 here is CASSQTGGNQPQHF. The CDR3 DNA is TGTGCCAGCAGCCAGACAGGCGGCAATCAGCCCCAGCATTTT.

The CDR3 spells CASSVVRQENTEAFF. The CDR3 DNA reads TGTGCCAGCAGCGTAGTCCGGCAGGAGAACACTGAAGCTTTCTTT. This sequence joins TRBV9 and TRBJ1-1; D not certain. From germline, CDR1 is SGDLS and CDR2 YYNGEE. CDR3 length: 15 residues. Trimming removed 0 bases at V and 1 base at J, with 10 bases between.

The V and J genes are TRBV5-6 and TRBJ2-2; no definite D call. V was shortened by 1 base and J by 7 bases, with 8 bases between the two germline ends. This CDR3 comprises 13 residues. CDR1 and CDR2 (germline): SGHDT, YYEEEE. The CDR3 region has the DNA TGTGCCAGCAGCTTGAGGCGCGGCGGGGAGCTGTTTTTT. Protein product: CASSLRRGGELFF.

The sample holds one count of this clone. V and J are TRBV6-5 and TRBJ1-4, with 7 bases that match TRBD1. V trimming: 5 bases; J trimming: 8 bases; junction bases outside the gene matches: 8. Germline V lookup: CDR1 MNHEY, CDR2 SVGAGI. The CDR3 is 14 amino acids. In nucleotides, the CDR3 is TGTGCCAGCAGTCGACAGGGTTGGGGAGAAAAACTGTTTTTT. As protein: CASSRQGWGEKLFF.

This clone was found once. The V gene is TRBV14, the J gene TRBJ2-7; tentative D call: TRBD2 (6 bases). CDR1 SGHDN and CDR2 FVKESK come from the germline V gene. The length of the CDR3 is 15 residues. V was pared by 0 bases and J by 5 bases, with 14 bases between. CDR3 sequence (DNA): TGTGCCAGCAGCCAAGAAAATGCGGGATGGGACGAGCAGTACTTC. Translating gives CASSQENAGWDEQYF.

The chain uses TRBV7-3 and TRBJ2-1, with D possibly matching TRBD2 (7 bases). The CDR3 has 17 amino acids. Trimming took off 4 bases at V and 8 bases at J, with 24 bases between the two ends. Germline CDR1 reads SGHTA; CDR2 reads FQGTGA. The CDR3, as DNA: TGTGCCAGCAGCTCAGGGGTCGGGACTACCCGTCGGGATGAGCAGTTCTTC. Translation gives CASSSGVGTTRRDEQFF.

J is TRBJ2-1 and V is TRBV5-8; D not certain. The CDR3 sequence is 13 residues long. V was trimmed by 5 bases and J by 6 bases, leaving 12 bases between them. CDR1 is SGHTS, CDR2 YDEGEE, per germline. This CDR3 is CASRQVSINEQFF. In nucleotides, the CDR3 is TGTGCCAGCAGGCAGGTCTCTATCAATGAGCAGTTCTTC.